The sequence of this TCR beta chain was determined in a study of shared clonotypes between healthy human individuals. About the study: For every donor, three CD4 naive, three CD4 memory, two CD8 naive and one CD8 memory plates were used.

V lost 7 bases to trimming and J lost 3 bases, with 9 bases between them. Germline CDR1 and CDR2: SQVTM and ANQGSEA. The CDR3 is 12 residues long. Researchers ran the assay at a deep level. An even split of each subset's genomic DNA across several immunoSEQ plates was performed. Profiling relied on immunoSEQ multiplex PCR, and the TCRdb table lists in-frame clones only, not all of them. The sample includes approximately 620,000 clones, more than 95% of them seen just once. The genes are TRBV29-1 and TRBJ1-4; D is undetermined. Specimen: naive CD4+ T cells sorted from blood. Subset defined: CD45RA+ positively selected. This sequence was found in a woman between 25 and 40 years old in good health. The chain's CDR3 is CSARKSNEKLFF. CDR3 sequence (DNA): TGCAGCGCCAGGAAGTCTAATGAAAAACTGTTTTTT.